A selection of T cell receptor beta chains follows, all from one sample in a study of metastatic and nonmetastatic thyroid tumors. Via MiXCR, TCRdb re-called the PCR reads. Among 34,000 or so clones listed, 15% to 20% were seen once. Sequencing input: blood. All receptors come from a female donor with papillary thyroid cancer or a benign thyroid nodule (not recorded which). Some clones in this sample may be carry-over from other donors' samples. Both conserved end residues are part of each CDR3. Each record gives: CDR3 protein, CDR3 DNA, V gene, D gene, J gene, clone size. A D gene is named only where the DNA matches it firmly. A clone size is listed for some rows: how often the clone was seen (once, few, many), or a class if it is expanded.

CDR3aa: CSARDILTGGTGELFF
CDR3nt: TGCAGTGCTAGAGATATCTTGACAGGGGGCACCGGGGAGCTGTTTTTT
v_gene: TRBV20-1
d_gene: TRBD1
j_gene: TRBJ2-2
abundance: many

CDR3aa: CASSQVDPKAFF
CDR3nt: TGTGCCAGCAGTCAGGTGGACCCTAAAGCTTTCTTT
v_gene: TRBV6-1
d_gene: .
j_gene: TRBJ1-1
abundance: many

CDR3aa: CASSLGSGETQYF
CDR3nt: TGTGCCAGCAGTCTTGGGTCAGGAGAGACCCAGTACTTC
v_gene: TRBV12-3/TRBV12-4
d_gene: .
j_gene: TRBJ2-5
abundance: many

CDR3aa: CASSRTGNYNSPLHF
CDR3nt: TGCGCCAGCAGCCGAACAGGGAATTATAATTCACCCCTCCACTTT
v_gene: TRBV4-1
d_gene: .
j_gene: TRBJ1-6
abundance: .

CDR3aa: CATSSGTAYNEQFF
CDR3nt: TGTGCCACCAGCAGTGGGACTGCCTACAATGAGCAGTTCTTC
v_gene: TRBV15
d_gene: .
j_gene: TRBJ2-1
abundance: few

CDR3aa: CASSPDNGYTF
CDR3nt: TGTGCCAGCTCACCGGATAATGGCTACACCTTC
v_gene: TRBV18
d_gene: .
j_gene: TRBJ1-2
abundance: .

CDR3aa: CASSYSPVAGGFTDTQYF
CDR3nt: TGTGCCAGCAGTTACTCCCCCGTAGCGGGGGGATTCACAGATACGCAGTATTTT
v_gene: TRBV6-2/TRBV6-3
d_gene: TRBD2
j_gene: TRBJ2-3
abundance: .

CDR3aa: CASSQGTGRVYEQYF
CDR3nt: TGCGCCAGCAGCCAAGGGACAGGGAGAGTCTACGAGCAGTACTTC
v_gene: TRBV4-1
d_gene: TRBD1
j_gene: TRBJ2-7
abundance: medium-sized

CDR3aa: CASSESAYNEQFF
CDR3nt: TGTGCCAGCAGTGAAAGTGCGTACAATGAGCAGTTCTTC
v_gene: TRBV6-4
d_gene: .
j_gene: TRBJ2-1
abundance: .

CDR3aa: CASSKGLAGEQAQYF
CDR3nt: TGTGCCAGCAGCAAGGGACTAGCGGGGGAGCAGGCGCAGTATTTT
v_gene: TRBV11-3
d_gene: TRBD2
j_gene: TRBJ2-3
abundance: medium-sized